This T cell receptor beta chain was sequenced for a study of multiple sclerosis patients with progressive multifocal leukoencephalopathy. The CDR3 is 12 residues long. The junction had 5 bases not matched to a gene; V was cut back by 7 bases and J by 7 bases. Germline-derived CDR1 and CDR2 are LNHDA and SQIVND (reference sequence). Study-level results: Most PML patients had lower entropy, suggesting less diverse TRB repertoires.

Sample time point: time of PML onset. Detection of JC virus DNA in cerebrospinal fluid confirmed PML diagnosed from clinical and MRI findings. Natalizumab-treated patients developed PML between roughly 16 and 56 months into natalizumab therapy. Prior interferon beta treatment was universal, and the PML patients were all female. TCRdb's table, derived via immunoSEQ multiplex PCR, lists solely in-frame clones and lacks some. This sample yields some 31,000 clones, of which over 75% are seen a single time; more than 3% belongs to the top ten. As regards this clone: The antigen is not known.

V is TRBV19 and J is TRBJ1-2; 8 bases align to TRBD1. Sequencing used PBMCs, obtained from a patient treated with natalizumab. This receptor was identified in a human donor with progressive multifocal leukoencephalopathy. The CDR3 sequence: CASNGDRTGYTF. CDR3 nucleotides: TGTGCCAGTAACGGGGACAGGACTGGCTACACCTTC.